This is a list of T cell receptor beta chains from one sample in a study of T-cell memory formation after mild COVID-19. TCRdb used MiXCR to reprocess the 5' RACE reads, holding one entry per CDR3 protein. The table includes 65,000 to 100,000 distinct CDR3 sequences, 13% detected once. Sequencing was done on a sample of PBMCs or a T cell subset sorted from them (not recorded which). Source of these receptors: a man aged 18 to 30 who had mild COVID-19 (a few samples of this study predate the infection). Cell type and time point are not known. Each CDR3 is given with its conserved first and last residue. D genes are given only for firm matches. Only some rows state a clone size, as once, few, many or a class for expanded clones.

length: 17
J: TRBJ2-1
V: TRBV9
D: .
size: .
DNA: TGTGCCAGCAGCGTAGTATCGAGGGGGAGCTCCTACAATGAGCAGTTCTTC
CDR3: CASSVVSRGSSYNEQFF

length: 13
J: TRBJ1-2
V: TRBV29-1
D: TRBD1
size: .
DNA: TGCAGCGTTGGGGACAGGGAACACTATGGCTACACCTTC
CDR3: CSVGDREHYGYTF

length: 16
J: TRBJ2-2
V: TRBV5-1
D: .
size: few
DNA: TGCGCCAGCAGCCCTCGTGGGGGGCCGGTCCTCGGGGAGCTGTTTTTT
CDR3: CASSPRGGPVLGELFF

length: 15
J: TRBJ2-1
V: TRBV7-9
D: .
size: few
DNA: TGTGCCAGCAGCTCAAGGGCAGCTATCTACAATGAGCAGTTCTTC
CDR3: CASSSRAAIYNEQFF

length: 14
J: TRBJ2-3
V: TRBV29-1
D: .
size: .
DNA: TGCAGCGCTGAGGGACTCACTAGCACAGATACGCAGTATTTT
CDR3: CSAEGLTSTDTQYF

length: 16
J: TRBJ1-5
V: TRBV6-1
D: .
size: few
DNA: TGTGCCAGCAAACCAGGGACTGAGGGGAGCAATCAGCCCCAGCATTTT
CDR3: CASKPGTEGSNQPQHF

length: 17
J: TRBJ2-5
V: TRBV14
D: TRBD2
size: .
DNA: TGTGCCAGCAGCCAGCCGGGACTAGCGGGTCGCCAAGAGACCCAGTACTTC
CDR3: CASSQPGLAGRQETQYF

length: 15
J: TRBJ2-2
V: TRBV7-2
D: .
size: .
DNA: TGTGCCAGCAGCTTTTCACTTGACAGGCGCGGGGAGCTGTTTTTT
CDR3: CASSFSLDRRGELFF

length: 16
J: TRBJ1-3
V: TRBV7-9
D: .
size: .
DNA: TGTGCCAGCAGCTCGGTACAGGGTGTCCTTGGAAACACCATATATTTT
CDR3: CASSSVQGVLGNTIYF

length: 15
J: TRBJ1-1
V: TRBV11-2
D: TRBD1
size: few
DNA: TGTGCCAGCAGCTTAGGGGAAGGGGGCGGCACTGAAGCTTTCTTT
CDR3: CASSLGEGGGTEAFF

length: 13
J: TRBJ2-7
V: TRBV15
D: .
size: .
DNA: TGTGCCACCAGTCCCCAGGGGGGCTACGAGCAGTACTTC
CDR3: CATSPQGGYEQYF

length: 13
J: TRBJ1-6
V: TRBV4-3
D: .
size: few
DNA: TGCGCCAGCAGCCAAGCCAACCGGTTGCCCCTCCACTTT
CDR3: CASSQANRLPLHF

length: 16
J: TRBJ1-6
V: TRBV6-6
D: .
size: .
DNA: TGTGCCAGCAGCCCCCCCCGGGGACGCGATAATTCACCCCTCCACTTT
CDR3: CASSPPRGRDNSPLHF

length: 11
J: TRBJ2-5
V: TRBV20-1
D: .
size: .
DNA: TGCAGTGCTCCACTAGGGGAGACCCAGTACTTC
CDR3: CSAPLGETQYF

length: 16
J: TRBJ2-7
V: TRBV7-9
D: .
size: few
DNA: TGTGCCAGCAGCCCCGGGGCGGGTTCGGGGTCCTACGAGCAGTACTTC
CDR3: CASSPGAGSGSYEQYF

length: 17
J: TRBJ2-5
V: TRBV12-3/TRBV12-4
D: TRBD2
size: .
DNA: TGTGCCAGCAGTCCACCTGGACTAGCGGGGGGCCAAGAGACCCAGTACTTC
CDR3: CASSPPGLAGGQETQYF

length: 16
J: TRBJ2-5
V: TRBV4-2
D: TRBD2
size: few
DNA: TGTGCCAGCAGCCAAGATCTAGCGGGGGATCAAGAGACCCAGTACTTC
CDR3: CASSQDLAGDQETQYF

length: 12
J: TRBJ2-5
V: TRBV12-5
D: .
size: few
DNA: TGTGCTAGTGGTTCGGGCGGAGCGACCCAGTACTTC
CDR3: CASGSGGATQYF

length: 12
J: TRBJ1-5
V: TRBV28
D: .
size: few
DNA: TGTGCCAGCAGTTTCTGGGATCAGCCCCAGCATTTT
CDR3: CASSFWDQPQHF

length: 15
J: TRBJ2-3
V: TRBV7-8
D: .
size: few
DNA: TGTGCCAGCAGCTTCGGGGGAGGAGGCACAGATACGCAGTATTTT
CDR3: CASSFGGGGTDTQYF

length: 18
J: TRBJ1-4
V: TRBV4-1
D: .
size: .
DNA: TGCGCCAGCAGCCAGAGTTTCCCGGCCTGGGCAACTAATGAAAAACTGTTTTTT
CDR3: CASSQSFPAWATNEKLFF

length: 14
J: TRBJ1-2
V: TRBV24-1
D: TRBD1
size: .
DNA: TGTGCCACCAGTGACCCCGACAGGGCCTATGGCTACACCTTC
CDR3: CATSDPDRAYGYTF

length: 15
J: TRBJ2-6
V: TRBV28
D: .
size: few
DNA: TGTGCCAGCAGTTTACTCGTCTCTGGGGCCAACGTCCTGACTTTC
CDR3: CASSLLVSGANVLTF

length: 15
J: TRBJ2-3
V: TRBV5-1
D: .
size: many
DNA: TGCGCCAGCAGTCCTGAAACGGGCCTAGGTGGTACGCAGTATTTT
CDR3: CASSPETGLGGTQYF

length: 18
J: TRBJ2-3
V: TRBV6-6
D: TRBD1
size: .
DNA: TGTGCCAGCAGTCTCCCGGGGACCGGGACAGGGGTGGCAGATACGCAGTATTTT
CDR3: CASSLPGTGTGVADTQYF

length: 16
J: TRBJ2-1
V: TRBV9
D: TRBD2
size: .
DNA: TGTGCCAGCAGCGCAAATCTCTTACGGGGGGGCCATGAGCAGTTCTTC
CDR3: CASSANLLRGGHEQFF

length: 15
J: TRBJ1-5
V: TRBV4-1
D: .
size: .
DNA: TGCGCCAGCAGCCAAGCGTGGTCAGGTTGGCAGCCCCAGCATTTT
CDR3: CASSQAWSGWQPQHF

length: 14
J: TRBJ1-2
V: TRBV7-9
D: .
size: .
DNA: TGTGCCAGCAGCTTATTAGAGGGTTTCTATGGCTACACCTTC
CDR3: CASSLLEGFYGYTF

length: 12
J: TRBJ2-2
V: TRBV29-1
D: TRBD1
size: .
DNA: TGCAGCGGGGACAGGGGGACCGGGGAGCTGTTTTTT
CDR3: CSGDRGTGELFF

length: 16
J: TRBJ2-1
V: TRBV7-6
D: TRBD2
size: many
DNA: TGTGCCAGCAGCTTACTTAGCGGGGGGGGCTACAATGAGCAGTTCTTC
CDR3: CASSLLSGGGYNEQFF

length: 12
J: TRBJ2-7
V: TRBV14
D: .
size: few
DNA: TGTGCCAGCAGCCAAGTCAGGGACGAGCAGTACTTC
CDR3: CASSQVRDEQYF

length: 17
J: TRBJ2-1
V: TRBV5-1
D: .
size: .
DNA: TGCGCCAGCAGCTTTGCGACTACTTCAAGCTCCTACAATGAGCAGTTCTTC
CDR3: CASSFATTSSSYNEQFF

length: 13
J: TRBJ2-2
V: TRBV5-4
D: .
size: many
DNA: TGTGCCAGCAGCTTCGGGGGCACCGGGGAGCTGTTTTTT
CDR3: CASSFGGTGELFF

length: 14
J: TRBJ2-3
V: TRBV2
D: TRBD2
size: few
DNA: TGTGCCAGCAGTGATACTAGCGGGGGAGATACGCAGTATTTT
CDR3: CASSDTSGGDTQYF

length: 12
J: TRBJ2-1
V: TRBV5-1
D: .
size: .
DNA: TGCGCCAGCAGCTTGGAAGGGTTGGAGCAGTTCTTC
CDR3: CASSLEGLEQFF

length: 13
J: TRBJ2-7
V: TRBV6-2/TRBV6-3
D: TRBD1
size: .
DNA: TGTGCCAGCAGTTACTGGACAGGAGGCGAGCAGTACTTC
CDR3: CASSYWTGGEQYF

length: 14
J: TRBJ2-7
V: TRBV5-6
D: TRBD1
size: .
DNA: TGTGCCAGCAGTATCGGACAGGGGACCTACGAGCAGTACTTC
CDR3: CASSIGQGTYEQYF

length: 15
J: TRBJ2-2
V: TRBV29-1
D: TRBD1
size: few
DNA: TGCAGCGTTGAAGGGGGACAGGGGCCCACCGGGGAGCTGTTTTTT
CDR3: CSVEGGQGPTGELFF

length: 13
J: TRBJ2-1
V: TRBV7-3
D: .
size: .
DNA: TGTGCCAGCAGCGAGAATTGGGGAAATGAGCAGTTCTTC
CDR3: CASSENWGNEQFF

length: 15
J: TRBJ1-1
V: TRBV7-9
D: TRBD1
size: few
DNA: TGTGCCAGCAGCGCGGGACAGGGGGCGAACACTGAAGCTTTCTTT
CDR3: CASSAGQGANTEAFF

length: 13
J: TRBJ2-7
V: TRBV27
D: .
size: few
DNA: TGTGCCAGCAGTTTATCCCCTCGGGGCGAGCAGTACTTC
CDR3: CASSLSPRGEQYF

length: 14
J: TRBJ1-5
V: TRBV11-2
D: .
size: many
DNA: TGTGCCAGCAGCTGGGACGGAGGCCATCAGCCCCAGCATTTT
CDR3: CASSWDGGHQPQHF

length: 11
J: TRBJ2-1
V: TRBV12-3/TRBV12-4
D: .
size: many
DNA: TGTGCCAGCAGTTTTAGGAATGAGCAGTTCTTC
CDR3: CASSFRNEQFF

length: 14
J: TRBJ2-3
V: TRBV6-6
D: .
size: few
DNA: TGTGCCAGCAGTTACCCCGGGGGAATGGGCGCGCAGTATTTT
CDR3: CASSYPGGMGAQYF

length: 15
J: TRBJ2-3
V: TRBV13
D: .
size: .
DNA: TGTGCCAGCAGCACCTCGGTCCAGCAAACAGATACGCAGTATTTT
CDR3: CASSTSVQQTDTQYF

length: 13
J: TRBJ1-6
V: TRBV10-2
D: .
size: .
DNA: TGCGCCAGCTGGGAAGGCGAAGGTTCACCCCTCCACTTT
CDR3: CASWEGEGSPLHF

length: 15
J: TRBJ2-3
V: TRBV9
D: TRBD2
size: many
DNA: TGTGCCAGCAGCGTGGTAGCGGGGAGCACAGATACGCAGTATTTT
CDR3: CASSVVAGSTDTQYF

length: 15
J: TRBJ2-7
V: TRBV18
D: .
size: .
DNA: TGTGCCAGCTCACCACCGGAGACTCAAAGGAACGAGCAGTACTTC
CDR3: CASSPPETQRNEQYF

length: 15
J: TRBJ2-5
V: TRBV7-6
D: TRBD1
size: few
DNA: TGTGCCAGCAGCCAGGGACAGGGAAATTCGGAGACCCAGTACTTC
CDR3: CASSQGQGNSETQYF